This entry features one T cell receptor beta chain sequence. This record belongs to a study of cytomegalovirus exposure and HLA in healthy donors. The V end was cut by 2 bases, the J end by 2 bases, with 10 bases between. The CDR3 extends over 14 amino acids. Germline V CDR1 and CDR2: MNHNS, SASEGT. The PCR employed 60 Vbeta primers together with 13 Jbeta primers. Profiling relied on immunoSEQ multiplex PCR, and the TCRdb table lists in-frame clones only, not all of them. The sample table sets out approximately 140,000 clones. Sample: PBMCs. This receptor was obtained from a middle-aged man in good health and CMV-seronegative. V is TRBV6-1 and J is TRBJ2-7; possibly TRBD1 for D (5 bases). This chain's CDR3 is CASSEQGAAYEQYF. The CDR3 DNA reads as TGTGCCAGCAGTGAACAAGGGGCCGCCTACGAGCAGTACTTC.